These 31 T cell receptor beta chains were sequenced from one sample in a study of graft-versus-host responses after intestinal transplantation. Their cognate antigens are unknown. TCRdb's copy holds only in-frame clones and misses some; the assay was immunoSEQ multiplex PCR. The table includes 90,000 to 120,000 clones, about 90% detected once. The source material was unstimulated CD4+ T cells sorted from spleen or lymph node cells, sampled before intestinal transplant. These receptors came from a human donor who received an intestinal transplant.

The chain recombines TRBV15 with TRBJ1-1; D remains unclear. Trimming cost V 2 bases and J 6 bases, with 10 bases left between them. There are 13 residues in the CDR3. Germline loops: CDR1 LNHNV, CDR2 YYDKDF (reference sequence). The CDR3 loop is CATSRQREAEAFF. As DNA, the CDR3 is TGTGCCACCAGCAGACAAAGGGAGGCTGAAGCTTTCTTT. The full variable domain, with the rest looked up from reference TRBV15 and TRBJ1-1, is DAMVIQNPRYQVTQFGKPVTLSCSQTLNHNVMYWYQQKSSQAPKLLFHYYDKDFNNEADTPDNFQSRRPNTSFCFLDIRSPGLGDTAMYLCATSRQREAEAFFGQGTRLTVV.

The gene calls are TRBV14 and TRBJ2-7; TRBD1 might be the D (7 bases). Germline V CDR1 and CDR2: SGHDN, FVKESK. V was shortened by 2 bases and J by 2 bases, with 13 bases between the two germline ends. This CDR3 is 15 amino acids long. CDR3 nucleotide sequence: TGTGCCAGCAGCCAAAGGGGGGACAGTCCCTACGAGCAGTACTTC. Translating gives CASSQRGDSPYEQYF. Drawing the rest from reference TRBV14 and TRBJ2-7, the complete variable domain is EAGVTQFPSHSVIEKGQTVTLRCDPISGHDNLYWYRRVMGKEIKFLLHFVKESKQDESGMPNNRFLAERTGGTYSTLKVQPAELEDSGVYFCASSQRGDSPYEQYFGPGTRLTVT.

The chain couples TRBV20-1 to TRBJ2-6; D is undetermined. Trimming removed 6 bases from V and 8 bases from J, with 8 bases in between. Germline CDR1 reads DFQATT; CDR2 reads SNEGSKA (reference sequence). The CDR3 has 11 amino acids. CDR3 amino acids: CSAEVSNVLTF. The CDR3 nucleotides are TGCAGTGCAGAGGTTTCCAACGTCCTGACTTTC.

This clone came up a few times. The chain joins TRBV5-4 to TRBJ2-7; TRBD2 agrees at 11 bases. Trimming cost V 5 bases and J 2 bases; bases outside gene matches: 3. The CDR3 runs to 14 residues. CDR1 and CDR2 (germline): SGHNT, YYREEE (reference sequence). The CDR3, as DNA: TGTGCCAGCAGTCATAGCGGGGGGGCCTACGAGCAGTACTTC. It codes for CASSHSGGAYEQYF. The full variable domain, its missing parts supplied by reference TRBV5-4 and TRBJ2-7, is ETGVTQSPTHLIKTRGQQVTLRCSSQSGHNTVSWYQQALGQGPQFIFQYYREEENGRGNFPPRFSGLQFPNYSSELNVNALELDDSALYLCASSHSGGAYEQYFGPGTRLTVT.

V is TRBV2 and J is TRBJ2-5; TRBD2 matches at 9 bases. The V gene end was trimmed by 8 bases and the J gene end by 0 bases; junction bases not matched to a gene: 10. CDR1 is SNHLY, CDR2 FYNNEI, per germline. The CDR3 sequence is 16 residues long. The CDR3 protein is CASRALSGGYQETQYF. The CDR3 DNA is TGTGCCAGCCGAGCCCTTAGCGGGGGATACCAAGAGACCCAGTACTTC.

The gene calls are TRBV10-2 and TRBJ1-3; 7 nucleotides agree with TRBD1. J was trimmed by 1 base and V by 4 bases; bases with no gene match: 7. Per the germline V gene, CDR1 is WSHSY and CDR2 is SAAADI. The CDR3 has 16 amino acids. The CDR3 loop is CASSVGTDLSGNTIYF. The CDR3 nucleotides read TGCGCCAGCAGTGTCGGGACAGACCTTTCTGGAAACACCATATATTTT.

The chain couples TRBV5-6 to TRBJ1-5, with D maybe TRBD1 (5 bases). Trimming pared 3 bases from V and 5 bases from J, leaving 18 bases between. The CDR3 spans 16 residues. Germline assignment: CDR1 SGHDT and CDR2 YYEEEE. The CDR3 is CASSSSRAPYDQPQHF. For the CDR3, the DNA is TGTGCCAGCAGCTCTAGCAGGGCCCCCTACGATCAGCCCCAGCATTTT.

The chain links TRBV6-6 to TRBJ2-1, with TRBD1 matching 9 bases. CDR3 length: 14 residues. V lost 4 bases to trimming and J lost 10 bases; unmatched junction nucleotides: 8. CDR1 MNHNY and CDR2 SVGAGI come from the germline V gene (reference sequence). CDR3 amino acids: CASSFGQGKDEQFF. CDR3 bases: TGTGCCAGCAGTTTCGGACAGGGGAAAGACGAGCAGTTCTTC.

A word on this clone: The sample has other DNA sequences that encode this CDR3 too. The chain combines TRBV9 with TRBJ2-2, with TRBD2 matching 15 bases. Germline assignment: CDR1 SGDLS and CDR2 YYNGEE. V lost 3 bases to trimming and J lost 8 bases; unmatched junction nucleotides: 5. The CDR3 loop spans 16 amino acids. The CDR3 here is CASSAGLAGGQGELFF. The CDR3 nucleotides read TGTGCCAGCAGCGCCGGACTAGCGGGAGGGCAAGGGGAGCTGTTTTTT.

This chain uses TRBV11-2 with TRBJ2-1, with 7 bases lining up with TRBD1. Germline V CDR1 and CDR2: SGHAT, FQNNGV. The CDR3 has 16 residues. Trimming took 5 bases from V and 4 from J; bases not matched to a gene: 11. CDR3 nucleotide sequence: TGTGCCAGCAGCCGCCTTCGGGGACAGCGATACAATGAGCAGTTCTTC. Translation gives CASSRLRGQRYNEQFF.

This CDR3 reads CARATGVTNEQFF. In nucleotides, the CDR3 is TGTGCCCGCGCGACAGGGGTGACCAATGAGCAGTTCTTC. The chain combines TRBV7-4 with TRBJ2-1, with 8 bases fitting TRBD1. V was pared by 11 bases and J by 6 bases, with 9 bases of the junction left unmatched. CDR1 is SGHVT and CDR2 is SQSDAQ in the germline V gene. The CDR3 runs to 13 residues.

The gene calls are TRBV5-1 and TRBJ2-1; weak D call: TRBD2 (6 bases). The V gene's germline CDR1 is SGHRS and CDR2 YFSETQ. With 3 bases removed from V and 6 bases from J, the gap between germline ends came to 16 bases. CDR3 size: 15 residues. CDR3 sequence: CASSSDLDYFNEQFF. Written as DNA, the CDR3 is TGCGCCAGCAGCTCCGACTTGGACTATTTCAATGAGCAGTTCTTC.

The chain combines TRBV9 with TRBJ1-5; D is perhaps TRBD1 (5 bases). CDR3 length equals 15 residues. Germline CDR1 is SGDLS and CDR2 is YYNGEE. The ends were cut back, 0 bases at V and 7 bases at J, with 14 bases in the middle. This CDR3 reads CASSVEGQGGQPQHF. CDR3 DNA sequence: TGTGCCAGCAGCGTAGAGGGTCAGGGAGGGCAGCCCCAGCATTTT.

In this sample, this clone turned up a few times. V usage is TRBV4-1 and J usage is TRBJ2-7, with D possibly called TRBD1 or TRBD2 (6 bases each). Trimming pared 1 base from V and 6 bases from J, leaving 19 bases between. Germline CDR1 reads MGHRA; CDR2 reads YSYEKL. The CDR3 has 16 residues. CDR3 in DNA: TGCGCCAGCAGCCAAGCCTCCGGGGGCTTGGGGGGCGAGCAGTACTTC. Its translation is CASSQASGGLGGEQYF.

The chain employs TRBV4-1 and TRBJ2-7, with 7 positions matching TRBD2. This CDR3 has 18 amino acids. Unmatched junction bases numbered 13, after V lost 1 base and J lost 1 base. In germline, CDR1 is MGHRA, CDR2 YSYEKL. The CDR3 loop reads CASSQAVASGSQSYEQYF. CDR3 coding DNA: TGCGCCAGCAGCCAAGCGGTGGCTAGCGGCAGCCAATCCTACGAGCAGTACTTC.

This chain uses TRBV5-1 with TRBJ2-5; 12 bases fit TRBD2. V lost 7 bases, J lost 0 bases, and 4 bases stayed unmatched. The CDR3 covers 15 residues. Germline CDR1 is SGHRS and CDR2 is YFSETQ. As DNA, the CDR3 is TGCGCCAGCCGGACTAGCGGGGTGTACCAAGAGACCCAGTACTTC. The encoded protein is CASRTSGVYQETQYF.

The chain has TRBV2 and TRBJ2-1; the D call may be TRBD1 or TRBD2 (6 bases each). Germline V lookup: CDR1 SNHLY, CDR2 FYNNEI. The CDR3 spans 14 residues. Trimming took 9 bases from V and 0 from J, leaving 12 bases between them. CDR3 sequence reads: CARGGLLSYNEQFF. For the CDR3, the DNA is TGTGCCAGGGGGGGCCTCCTCTCCTACAATGAGCAGTTCTTC.

V gene TRBV29-1 combines with J gene TRBJ1-5; the D gene is possibly TRBD1 (5 bases). CDR3 length equals 14 residues. CDR1 and CDR2 from the germline V gene are SQVTM and ANQGSEA. V shed 6 bases and J shed 3 bases, with 15 bases lying between them. This CDR3 reads CSVAGTADNQPQHF. In DNA form, the CDR3 reads TGCAGCGTGGCCGGGACGGCAGACAATCAGCCCCAGCATTTT.

The chain combines TRBV20-1 with TRBJ2-3, with no clear D. Trimming left V 3 bases short and J 4 bases short, with 5 bases between. This CDR3 has 11 amino acids. Germline CDR1 DFQATT, CDR2 SNEGSKA (reference sequence). The CDR3 DNA reads TGCAGTGCTAGCGGGCCAGATACGCAGTATTTT. This encodes CSASGPDTQYF.

V and J are TRBV5-1 and TRBJ1-6; TRBD1 is a possible D gene (6 bases). CDR3 length: 15 residues. Germline assignment: CDR1 SGHRS and CDR2 YFSETQ. V was cut by 0 bases and J by 7 bases, with 11 bases left in between. The CDR3 coding sequence is TGCGCCAGCAGCTTGGCCTCCGGGACAAATTCACCCCTCCACTTT. It is translated as CASSLASGTNSPLHF.

The V call is TRBV6-1, the J call TRBJ2-2; D is perhaps TRBD1 (5 bases). Per the germline V gene, CDR1 is MNHNS and CDR2 is SASEGT. The CDR3 covers 14 residues. The V end lost 6 bases, the J end lost 7 bases, and 15 bases lay between the germline ends. CDR3 DNA sequence: TGTGCCAGCAGGATGTGGCAGGGTATCGGGGAGCTGTTTTTT. Translating it yields CASRMWQGIGELFF.

V and J are TRBV9 and TRBJ1-2; TRBD1 matches at 7 bases. This CDR3 is built from 15 residues. Germline-derived CDR1 and CDR2 are SGDLS and YYNGEE. Trimming at V came to 4 bases and at J to 3 bases, leaving 9 bases not matched to a gene. As DNA, the CDR3 is TGTGCCAGCAGCTCAACGCGACAGGGCTACTATGGCTACACCTTC. Translation gives CASSSTRQGYYGYTF.

The gene calls are TRBV4-1 and TRBJ1-2; D might be TRBD1 (5 bases). This CDR3 is 16 amino acids long. Trimming left V 2 bases short and J 7 bases short, with 20 bases between. Germline-derived CDR1 and CDR2 are MGHRA and YSYEKL. The chain's CDR3 is CASSQLFVVRGGGYTF. The CDR3 DNA reads TGCGCCAGCAGCCAATTGTTTGTAGTGAGGGGCGGTGGCTACACCTTC.

The rearrangement links TRBV6-6 to TRBJ1-1, with D hard to call. CDR1 and CDR2 (germline): MNHNY, SVGAGI (reference sequence). The CDR3 is 14 amino acids. V lost 0 bases to trimming and J lost 2 bases, with 7 bases between them. CDR3 sequence: CASSYSVYNTEAFF. CDR3 DNA sequence: TGTGCCAGCAGTTACTCGGTCTACAACACTGAAGCTTTCTTT.

V usage is TRBV9 and J usage is TRBJ1-5, with D possibly matching TRBD1 (5 bases). CDR1 is SGDLS, CDR2 YYNGEE, per germline. V was clipped by 3 bases and J by 2 bases, with 12 bases between them. The CDR3 has 15 residues. Here the CDR3 DNA reads TGTGCCAGCAGCGCCGGGGCAAATCGCAATCAGCCCCAGCATTTT. Its protein product is CASSAGANRNQPQHF. The entire variable domain, with the rest obtained from reference TRBV9 and TRBJ1-5, is as follows: DSGVTQTPKHLITATGQRVTLRCSPRSGDLSVYWYQQSLDQGLQFLIQYYNGEERAKGNILERFSAQQFPDLHSELNLSSLELGDSALYFCASSAGANRNQPQHFGDGTRLSIL.

This clone was detected once. The chain has TRBV11-2 and TRBJ1-1; weak D call: TRBD1 (6 bases). Trimming took 5 bases from V and 4 from J, leaving 11 bases between them. The germline CDR1 and CDR2 sequences are SGHAT and FQNNGV. The CDR3 loop spans 13 amino acids. CDR3 protein: CASSAGVGTEAFF. CDR3 DNA sequence: TGTGCCAGCAGCGCAGGGGTGGGCACTGAAGCTTTCTTT.

This clone showed up just once. V usage is TRBV6-1 and J usage is TRBJ1-2; D is perhaps TRBD1 (5 bases). Per germline, CDR1 MNHNS and CDR2 SASEGT. This CDR3 comprises 14 residues. V was shortened by 5 bases and J by 1 base, with 11 bases between the two germline ends. The CDR3 loop reads CASSYTQGNYGYTF. The CDR3 DNA sequence: TGTGCCAGCAGTTATACTCAGGGTAACTATGGCTACACCTTC.

This rearrangement joins TRBV27 to TRBJ2-7; 9 bases are shared with TRBD1. With 3 bases clipped from V and 8 bases from J, the junction kept 2 bases outside the gene matches. CDR3 size: 12 residues. Germline V gene data show CDR1 as MNHEY and CDR2 as SMNVEV (reference sequence). The CDR3 spells CASSFGQGKQYF. The CDR3 bases are TGTGCCAGCAGTTTCGGACAGGGGAAGCAGTACTTC.

The V and J genes are TRBV15 and TRBJ1-5; 7 bases agree with TRBD1. Germline V gene data show CDR1 as LNHNV and CDR2 as YYDKDF (reference sequence). This CDR3 has 17 residues. J lost 2 bases, V lost 1 base, and 8 bases had no gene match. The CDR3 spells CATSRGRQGLGNQPQHF. The CDR3 nucleotides read TGTGCCACCAGCAGAGGACGACAGGGATTGGGCAATCAGCCCCAGCATTTT.

V gene TRBV10-2 combines with J gene TRBJ2-5; D might be TRBD1 (6 bases). Germline CDR1 reads WSHSY; CDR2 reads SAAADI. CDR3 length: 18 amino acids. Trimming pared 6 bases from V and 1 base from J, leaving 24 bases between. For the CDR3, the DNA is TGCGCCAGCAGCTTTATGGGGGCTCAAGGAGCCCTCCAAGAGACCCAGTACTTC. This codes for CASSFMGAQGALQETQYF.

The V and J genes are TRBV11-2 and TRBJ2-5; TRBD1 matches 10 bases. V was clipped by 5 bases and J by 5 bases; unmatched bases: 5. Germline V gives CDR1 SGHAT, CDR2 FQNNGV. The CDR3 spans 14 residues. The CDR3 DNA follows: TGTGCCAGCAGCGTGACAGGGGGCCGGGAGACCCAGTACTTC. This translates into CASSVTGGRETQYF.